The 8 T cell receptor beta chains given below trace back to one sample, sequenced in a study of shared clonotypes between healthy human individuals. Data came from immunoSEQ multiplex PCR; TCRdb stores just in-frame clones and leaves some out. Altogether 2 million to 2.5 million clones are present, 85% to 95% being singletons, with the ten largest covering under 2%. The naive CD8 fraction comprised CD45RO-negative cells positively selected for CCR7 and excluded terminally differentiated effector memory CD45RA+ cells. The sequencing sample was made of naive CD8+ T cells from PBMCs. The receptor source for this set is a man between 18 and 29 years old in good health. Some clones in this sample may be carry-over from other donors' samples.

The rearrangement joins TRBV7-9 to TRBJ2-7; D might be TRBD1 or TRBD2, each matching 5 bases. Germline CDR1 is SEHNR and CDR2 is FQNEAQ (reference sequence). The CDR3 sequence is 15 residues long. V gave up 4 bases and J gave up 2 bases, with 15 bases separating them. The DNA for the CDR3 is TGTGCCAGCAGCTCCAGGGAGTTATCTCCCTACGAGCAGTACTTC. Protein: CASSSRELSPYEQYF.

This chain uses TRBV7-3 with TRBJ1-2; no clear D gene. The V end was cut by 6 bases, the J end by 0 bases, with 11 bases between. This CDR3 region has 14 residues. The germline V gene encodes CDR1 SGHTA and CDR2 FQGTGA. CDR3 loop: CASRFRGANYGYTF. The CDR3 bases are TGTGCCAGCAGGTTCCGGGGAGCTAACTATGGCTACACCTTC.

The CDR3 loop reads CASRTLTGTGVNEQFF. Here the CDR3 DNA reads TGTGCCAGCAGGACCCTTACCGGGACAGGGGTCAATGAGCAGTTCTTC. The chain combines TRBV28 with TRBJ2-1; 10 nucleotides match TRBD1. Trimming at V came to 6 bases and at J to 6 bases, leaving 11 bases not matched to a gene. CDR3 length: 16 amino acids. Germline CDR1 is MDHEN and CDR2 is SYDVKM.

V and J are TRBV9 and TRBJ1-5; the match to TRBD1 covers 9 bases. CDR1 and CDR2 from the germline V gene are SGDLS and YYNGEE. There are 14 residues in the CDR3. Unmatched junction bases numbered 1, after V lost 3 bases and J lost 3 bases. The CDR3 sequence is CASSGTGDNQPQHF. The CDR3 bases are TGTGCCAGCAGCGGGACAGGGGACAATCAGCCCCAGCATTTT.

The chain has TRBV4-1 and TRBJ2-5; D might be TRBD2 (6 bases). The V end was cut by 3 bases, the J end by 2 bases, with 10 bases between. The CDR3 is made up of 14 amino acids. Germline V gene data show CDR1 as MGHRA and CDR2 as YSYEKL. The CDR3 protein is CASSQQRAQETQYF. The CDR3 DNA sequence: TGCGCCAGCAGCCAGCAGCGGGCACAAGAGACCCAGTACTTC.

This rearrangement joins TRBV4-1 to TRBJ2-7, with 10 bases identical to TRBD2. This CDR3 is built from 16 residues. The V and J ends lost 3 bases and 4 bases, in that order; junction bases with no gene match: 9. Germline V gene lookup returns CDR1 MGHRA and CDR2 YSYEKL. CDR3 sequence: CASSHILAGAPYEQYF. CDR3 sequence (DNA): TGCGCCAGCAGCCATATCCTAGCGGGAGCCCCTTACGAGCAGTACTTC.

V gene TRBV7-6 combines with J gene TRBJ2-7; D may be TRBD2 (6 bases). Looked up from germline, CDR1 is SGHVS and CDR2 is FNYEAQ. Deletions cut 1 base from V and 3 bases from J, with 19 bases between. This CDR3 has 17 residues. CDR3 sequence reads: CASSLGLAPRQSYEQYF. The CDR3 coding sequence is TGTGCCAGCAGCTTAGGGCTAGCGCCACGACAGAGCTACGAGCAGTACTTC.

V usage is TRBV6-4 and J usage is TRBJ2-2; D assignment may be TRBD1 or TRBD2 (5 bases each). Trimming pared 0 bases from V and 6 bases from J, leaving 14 bases between. CDR1 MRHNA and CDR2 SNTAGT come from the germline V gene. The CDR3 has 16 amino acids. The DNA of the CDR3 is TGTGCCAGCAGTGACTCCCGGGGCCCTGCCGCCGGGGAGCTGTTTTTT. Translation: CASSDSRGPAAGELFF.